Each of the 31 T cell receptor beta chains below was sequenced from the same sample in a study of cytomegalovirus exposure and HLA in healthy donors. It was with 60 Vbeta and 13 Jbeta primers that the PCR ran. Only in-frame clones appear in the TCRdb table, and some are missing; sequencing was by immunoSEQ multiplex PCR. The repertoire holds 35,000 to 50,000 clones, with 51% as singletons. The material sequenced was PBMCs. These receptors were obtained from a man between 60 and 75 years old in good health and CMV-seronegative.

The chain employs TRBV2 and TRBJ1-1; D uncertain. Germline CDR1 is SNHLY and CDR2 is FYNNEI. The CDR3 runs to 13 residues. V was cut by 5 bases and J by 2 bases, with 9 bases left in between. CDR3 sequence (DNA): TGTGCCAGCAGTTCGCAGGCCAACACTGAAGCTTTCTTT. As protein: CASSSQANTEAFF.

J is TRBJ1-2 and V is TRBV13; 9 bases match TRBD1. With 4 bases clipped from V and 7 bases from J, the junction kept 7 bases outside the gene matches. The length of the CDR3 is 14 residues. Germline loops: CDR1 PRHDT, CDR2 FYEKMQ (reference sequence). For the CDR3, the DNA is TGTGCCAGCAGCTACACGGGACAGGGCGTTGGCTACACCTTC. It encodes CASSYTGQGVGYTF. The variable domain in full, completed from reference TRBV13 and TRBJ1-2, reads AAGVIQSPRHLIKEKRETATLKCYPIPRHDTVYWYQQGPGQDPQFLISFYEKMQSDKGSIPDRFSAQQFSDYHSELNMSSLELGDSALYFCASSYTGQGVGYTFGSGTRLTVV.

J is TRBJ2-1 and V is TRBV29-1, with TRBD1 matching 9 bases. The CDR3 has 13 residues. The junction had 1 base not matched to a gene; V was cut back by 6 bases and J by 1 base. CDR1 SQVTM and CDR2 ANQGSEA come from the germline V gene. CDR3 in DNA: TGCAGCGTACAGGGGGCGTCCTACAATGAGCAGTTCTTC. Residues: CSVQGASYNEQFF.

This sequence joins TRBV28 and TRBJ1-1; 8 bases agree with TRBD1. From germline, CDR1 is MDHEN and CDR2 SYDVKM. The CDR3 is 15 residues long. J lost 5 bases, V lost 2 bases, and 7 bases had no gene match. CDR3 DNA: TGTGCCAGCAGTTTACTGGGACAGGAAGGAACTGAAGCTTTCTTT. This translates into CASSLLGQEGTEAFF. The full variable domain, completed using reference TRBV28 and TRBJ1-1, is DVKVTQSSRYLVKRTGEKVFLECVQDMDHENMFWYRQDPGLGLRLIYFSYDVKMKEKGDIPEGYSVSREKKERFSLILESASTNQTSMYLCASSLLGQEGTEAFFGQGTRLTVV.

The chain combines TRBV15 with TRBJ2-5; 8 bases line up with TRBD1. Germline V CDR1 and CDR2: LNHNV, YYDKDF (reference sequence). This CDR3 region has 14 residues. Unmatched junction bases numbered 5, after V lost 4 bases and J lost 4 bases. The CDR3 region is CATSTGQGRETQYF. DNA of the CDR3: TGTGCCACCAGCACTGGACAGGGACGAGAGACCCAGTACTTC.

This clone was picked up one time. The chain joins TRBV5-1 to TRBJ2-1, with TRBD2 as a possible D gene (5 bases). CDR1 and CDR2 (germline): SGHRS, YFSETQ. This CDR3 has 14 amino acids. V dropped 3 bases and J dropped 7 bases, with 14 bases sitting between them. In DNA, the CDR3 is TGCGCCAGCAGCTCGCAGCTAGCTGGTAATGAGCAGTTCTTC. Translated: CASSSQLAGNEQFF.

The rearrangement uses TRBV7-9 and TRBJ2-1; D ambiguous. Trimming left V 2 bases short and J 7 bases short, with 12 bases between. CDR3 size: 14 residues. Germline assignment: CDR1 SEHNR and CDR2 FQNEAQ (reference sequence). CDR3 region: CASSLLEGNNEQFF. The CDR3 DNA sequence: TGTGCCAGCAGCTTACTAGAAGGCAATAATGAGCAGTTCTTC.

This clone was detected a few times. This chain joins TRBV10-2 and TRBJ1-1; tentatively, D is TRBD1 (5 bases). This CDR3 comprises 15 residues. Germline V CDR1 and CDR2: WSHSY, SAAADI. V was trimmed by 4 bases and J by 4 bases, leaving 16 bases between them. The CDR3 here is CASSVGRGQGTEAFF. The CDR3 DNA follows: TGCGCCAGCAGTGTGGGGCGTGGACAAGGCACTGAAGCTTTCTTT.

The chain employs TRBV10-3 and TRBJ2-7, with 9 bases fitting TRBD2. This CDR3 spans 13 amino acids. V was clipped by 11 bases and J by 2 bases; unmatched bases: 7. CDR1 and CDR2 (germline): ENHRY, SYGVKD. CDR3: CAAASGETYEQYF. The CDR3 DNA reads TGTGCCGCCGCTAGCGGGGAAACCTACGAGCAGTACTTC.

The chain has TRBV28 and TRBJ2-7; possible D gene TRBD1, 6 bases. Trimming pared 1 base from V and 4 bases from J, leaving 11 bases between. Germline V gives CDR1 MDHEN, CDR2 SYDVKM. This CDR3 contains 14 residues. CDR3 region: CASSLFGQSYEQYF. The DNA of the CDR3 is TGTGCCAGCAGTTTATTTGGACAGAGTTACGAGCAGTACTTC.

The chain uses TRBV30 and TRBJ2-7, with D maybe TRBD1 (5 bases). Trimming cost V 0 bases and J 6 bases, with 12 bases left between them. The CDR3 has 13 amino acids. Germline-derived CDR1 and CDR2 are GTSNPN and SVGIG (reference sequence). CDR3: CAWSVGLLGEQYF. CDR3 DNA sequence: TGTGCCTGGAGTGTGGGGCTACTTGGCGAGCAGTACTTC. Filled out from reference TRBV30 and TRBJ2-7, the complete variable domain reads SQTIHQWPATLVQPVGSPLSLECTVEGTSNPNLYWYRQAAGRGLQLLFYSVGIGQISSEVPQNLSASRPQDRQFILSSKKLLLSDSGFYLCAWSVGLLGEQYFGPGTRLTVT.

This chain links TRBV29-1 with TRBJ2-3, with D unclear. CDR1 is SQVTM, CDR2 ANQGSEA, per germline. V shed 4 bases and J shed 2 bases, with 4 bases lying between them. The CDR3 runs 11 residues. CDR3 protein: CSVAYTDTQYF. The CDR3, as DNA: TGCAGCGTTGCCTACACAGATACGCAGTATTTT.

This clone has just a few counts. The chain combines TRBV23-1 with TRBJ2-7; D may be TRBD2 (6 bases). TRBV23-1 counts as an open reading frame of uncertain function. V dropped 0 bases and J dropped 3 bases, with 15 bases sitting between them. The CDR3 runs 16 residues. CDR3 protein: CASSQSPSLAFYEQYF. The CDR3 region has the DNA TGCGCCAGCAGTCAATCTCCTTCTCTAGCGTTCTACGAGCAGTACTTC.

The chain employs TRBV5-1 and TRBJ2-1, with a tentative D call TRBD1 (6 bases). CDR1 SGHRS and CDR2 YFSETQ come from the germline V gene. Trimming removed 0 bases at V and 1 base at J, with 8 bases between. The CDR3 runs to 15 residues. The CDR3 DNA sequence: TGCGCCAGCAGCTTGGAACAGGGATCCTACAATGAGCAGTTCTTC. Translating it yields CASSLEQGSYNEQFF.

The rearrangement uses TRBV5-4 and TRBJ2-2, with 7 positions matching TRBD1. The CDR3 contains 16 residues. V was clipped by 4 bases and J by 2 bases; unmatched bases: 8. CDR1 is SGHNT and CDR2 is YYREEE in the germline V gene (reference sequence). CDR3 in amino acids: CASSPDRQGNTGELFF. The DNA of the CDR3 is TGTGCCAGCAGCCCCGACCGACAGGGAAACACCGGGGAGCTGTTTTTT.

The chain is built from TRBV5-1 and TRBJ2-2, with a tentative D call TRBD1 (6 bases). V shed 3 bases and J shed 7 bases, with 19 bases lying between them. CDR1 is SGHRS and CDR2 is YFSETQ in the germline V gene. The CDR3 length is 16 residues. CDR3 sequence reads: CASSWGAGTTNGELFF. CDR3 DNA: TGCGCCAGCAGCTGGGGCGCCGGGACAACAAACGGGGAGCTGTTTTTT. Using reference TRBV5-1 and TRBJ2-2 for the parts outside the CDR3, the full variable domain is KAGVTQTPRYLIKTRGQQVTLSCSPISGHRSVSWYQQTPGQGLQFLFEYFSETQRNKGNFPGRFSGRQFSNSRSEMNVSTLELGDSALYLCASSWGAGTTNGELFFGEGSRLTVL.

The genes are TRBV7-9 and TRBJ2-3, with D perhaps TRBD2 (6 bases). The CDR3 loop spans 14 amino acids. Trimming removed 6 bases at V and 5 bases at J, with 15 bases between. Germline lookup yields CDR1 SEHNR and CDR2 FQNEAQ (reference sequence). The CDR3 spells CASSTGVKGDTQYF. The CDR3 region has the DNA TGTGCCAGCAGTACGGGAGTGAAGGGAGATACGCAGTATTTT.

This chain uses TRBV6-6 with TRBJ2-1; unclear D gene. The length of the CDR3 is 12 residues. Trimming removed 7 bases from V and 2 bases from J, with 6 bases in between. The germline V gene has CDR1 MNHNY and CDR2 SVGAGI (reference sequence). The CDR3 DNA is TGTGCCAGCACCGGAGCCTACAATGAGCAGTTCTTC. It yields the protein CASTGAYNEQFF.

The V and J genes are TRBV4-2 and TRBJ1-3, with D possibly being TRBD1 (5 bases). Germline values: CDR1 LGHNA, CDR2 YNFKEQ. The CDR3 is made up of 19 amino acids. Trimming took 4 bases from V and 0 from J, leaving 22 bases between them. Here the CDR3 reads CASSPSRSSGTYSGNTIYF. The CDR3 bases are TGTGCCAGCAGCCCCTCCCGGTCATCCGGGACTTACTCTGGAAACACCATATATTTT.

There are a few counts of this clone. The chain couples TRBV25-1 to TRBJ1-4, with 9 positions matching TRBD1. The CDR3 extends over 16 amino acids. The germline V gene has CDR1 MGHDK and CDR2 SYGVNS. V gave up 5 bases and J gave up 7 bases; unmatched junction bases: 11. CDR3 sequence (DNA): TGTGCCAGCAGTTTGCTATCCGGGACAGGGCTTGAAAAACTGTTTTTT. It specifies CASSLLSGTGLEKLFF.

The chain has TRBV2 and TRBJ2-1, with TRBD2 matching 12 bases. The CDR3 is made up of 18 amino acids. Germline CDR1 SNHLY, CDR2 FYNNEI. V lost 3 bases to trimming and J lost 4 bases; unmatched junction nucleotides: 10. This CDR3 reads CASSEVLAGGPGYNEQFF. The CDR3 DNA sequence: TGTGCCAGCAGTGAGGTTCTAGCGGGAGGGCCGGGGTACAATGAGCAGTTCTTC.

This clone was seen a few times. This chain joins TRBV9 and TRBJ1-5; 8 positions agree with TRBD1. V was clipped by 0 bases and J by 4 bases; unmatched bases: 0. Germline loops: CDR1 SGDLS, CDR2 YYNGEE. This CDR3 spans 14 amino acids. CDR3 DNA sequence: TGTGCCAGCAGCGTAGGACAGGGGAATCAGCCCCAGCATTTT. This translates into CASSVGQGNQPQHF. The complete variable domain, with remaining parts taken from reference TRBV9 and TRBJ1-5, reads DSGVTQTPKHLITATGQRVTLRCSPRSGDLSVYWYQQSLDQGLQFLIQYYNGEERAKGNILERFSAQQFPDLHSELNLSSLELGDSALYFCASSVGQGNQPQHFGDGTRLSIL.

The chain couples TRBV6-5 to TRBJ1-1, with D hard to call. The CDR3 is made up of 13 amino acids. Germline V gene data show CDR1 as MNHEY and CDR2 as SVGAGI. Trimming removed 0 bases from V and 1 base from J, with 3 bases in between. This CDR3 is CASSYSANTEAFF. In nucleotides, the CDR3 is TGTGCCAGCAGTTACTCGGCGAACACTGAAGCTTTCTTT.

This clone has only a few counts. V gene TRBV29-1 combines with J gene TRBJ1-1; D call uncertain. Between the trimmed V and J ends, which lost 3 bases and 0 bases, there was a span of 8 bases. Germline CDR1 reads SQVTM; CDR2 reads ANQGSEA. This CDR3 is built from 13 residues. The CDR3 sequence is CSVERELNTEAFF. The CDR3 DNA follows: TGCAGCGTTGAGAGGGAGCTGAACACTGAAGCTTTCTTT.

Details on this clone: Different DNA sequences within this sample yield the same CDR3. The V and J genes are TRBV7-9 and TRBJ1-5; D is possibly TRBD1 (5 bases). The ends were cut back, 5 bases at V and 5 bases at J, with 10 bases in the middle. There are 13 residues in the CDR3. CDR1 is SEHNR, CDR2 FQNEAQ, per germline (reference sequence). CDR3 DNA: TGTGCCAGCAGCGCCCAAGGGGATCAGCCCCAGCATTTT. It encodes CASSAQGDQPQHF.

V usage is TRBV10-1 and J usage is TRBJ1-1; D may be TRBD1 (5 bases). There are 14 residues in the CDR3. Per germline, CDR1 WNHNN and CDR2 SYGVQD (reference sequence). The V end lost 6 bases, the J end lost 5 bases, and 16 bases lay between the germline ends. The CDR3 spells CASSAAGGWTEAFF. CDR3 nucleotides: TGCGCCAGCAGCGCCGCGGGGGGATGGACTGAAGCTTTCTTT.

The rearrangement links TRBV28 to TRBJ1-2; D remains unclear. The CDR3 spans 12 residues. The V end lost 5 bases, the J end lost 0 bases, and 4 bases lay between the germline ends. Germline V CDR1 and CDR2: MDHEN, SYDVKM. CDR3 sequence reads: CASSPSNYGYTF. The CDR3 DNA reads as TGTGCCAGCAGTCCCTCTAACTATGGCTACACCTTC.

V is TRBV6-1 and J is TRBJ1-2; tentatively, D is TRBD1 (5 bases). The germline V and J ends were trimmed by 1 base and 5 bases, with 8 bases remaining between them. The CDR3 has 13 residues. Germline CDR1 is MNHNS and CDR2 is SASEGT. The CDR3 region is CASSEGHRYGYTF. The CDR3 DNA is TGTGCCAGCAGTGAAGGGCACAGGTATGGCTACACCTTC.

This chain connects TRBV5-4 to TRBJ2-3; D is perhaps TRBD2 (6 bases). The CDR3 consists of 14 residues. Looked up from germline, CDR1 is SGHNT and CDR2 is YYREEE (reference sequence). V was clipped by 1 base and J by 1 base, with 7 bases between them. The CDR3 coding sequence is TGTGCCAGCAGCTTGCCTAGCGGCACAGATACGCAGTATTTT. As protein: CASSLPSGTDTQYF.

The CDR3: CASSVQGADTEAFF. The CDR3 DNA reads as TGTGCCAGTAGTGTCCAGGGGGCGGACACTGAAGCTTTCTTT. This chain uses TRBV19 with TRBJ1-1; the match to TRBD1 covers 8 bases. The CDR3 spans 14 residues. The V gene end was trimmed by 5 bases and the J gene end by 3 bases; junction bases not matched to a gene: 5. Germline CDR1 and CDR2: LNHDA and SQIVND (reference sequence).

This chain uses TRBV30 with TRBJ1-1; D remains ambiguous. V lost 0 bases, J lost 5 bases, and 7 bases lay in between. Germline assignment: CDR1 GTSNPN and CDR2 SVGIG (reference sequence). The CDR3 is 12 amino acids. CDR3 region: CAWSVGKTEAFF. The CDR3 nucleotides are TGTGCCTGGAGTGTCGGGAAAACTGAAGCTTTCTTT.